One and the same sample provided the 31 T cell receptor beta chains below, sequenced in a study of T cell responses to AZD1222 COVID-19 vaccine. Some clones are missing from TCRdb's copy, which holds only in-frame ones; the method was immunoSEQ multiplex PCR. This sample has about 140,000 clones, with 85% to 90% found just once. Specimen: peripheral blood, collected on day 0 of AZD1222 vaccination. The receptors shown here come from an adult in good health.

This chain uses TRBV27 with TRBJ1-2; possibly TRBD1 for D (6 bases). V lost 7 bases to trimming and J lost 5 bases, with 17 bases between them. CDR3 length: 14 residues. The germline CDR1 and CDR2 sequences are MNHEY and SMNVEV (reference sequence). CDR3 amino acids: CASTSMGAPYGYTF. CDR3 nucleotides: TGTGCCAGCACCTCAATGGGGGCTCCTTATGGCTACACCTTC.

This chain joins TRBV3-1 (or the pseudogene TRBV3-2) and TRBJ1-3; no definite D call. Germline-derived CDR1 and CDR2 are LGHDT and YNNKEL (reference sequence). The CDR3 is 16 residues long. Trimming stripped 3 bases from V and 0 bases from J, with 12 bases between. CDR3 nucleotide sequence: TGTGCCAGCAGCCATCATAAAACAGCCTCTGGAAACACCATATATTTT. It codes for CASSHHKTASGNTIYF.

This clone was seen a handful of times. The rearrangement uses TRBV24-1 and TRBJ1-2; TRBD1 matches 11 bases. Losses at the gene ends were 6 bases for V and 10 bases for J; bases not matched to a gene: 12. CDR1 is KGHDR and CDR2 is SFDVKD in the germline V gene. This CDR3 has 15 residues. CDR3 DNA: TGTGCCACCAGTACCTACGAGGACAGGGGGCTCGTCTACACCTTC. Its translation: CATSTYEDRGLVYTF.

The chain uses TRBV7-9 and TRBJ1-1; D unclear. The V end was cut by 4 bases, the J end by 4 bases, with 13 bases between. The CDR3 contains 14 residues. In germline, CDR1 is SEHNR, CDR2 FQNEAQ (reference sequence). CDR3 DNA sequence: TGTGCCAGCAGCTCCCCCCCTGCAGTCACTGAAGCTTTCTTT. It codes for CASSSPPAVTEAFF.

This clone was seen just once. The chain is built from TRBV7-9 and TRBJ1-1; D is ambiguous. The V gene's germline CDR1 is SEHNR and CDR2 FQNEAQ (reference sequence). Trimming removed 0 bases from V and 7 bases from J, with 3 bases in between. This CDR3 comprises 11 residues. The DNA of the CDR3 is TGTGCCAGCAGCTTAGCAAATGAAGCTTTCTTT. Its protein is CASSLANEAFF.

This clone was found once. The rearrangement links TRBV18 to TRBJ1-5; D unclear. Trimming left V 3 bases short and J 4 bases short, with 10 bases between. The CDR3 totals 14 residues. Germline assignment: CDR1 KGHSH and CDR2 LQKENI. CDR3 sequence (DNA): TGTGCCAGCTCACCTCGTGTTGAGAATCAGCCCCAGCATTTT. Translation: CASSPRVENQPQHF. Filled out from reference TRBV18 and TRBJ1-5, the complete variable domain reads NAGVMQNPRHLVRRRGQEARLRCSPMKGHSHVYWYRQLPEEGLKFMVYLQKENIIDESGMPKERFSAEFPKEGPSILRIQQVVRGDSAAYFCASSPRVENQPQHFGDGTRLSIL.

The rearrangement joins TRBV2 to TRBJ1-6; tentatively, D is TRBD1 (5 bases). The V end was cut by 8 bases, the J end by 4 bases, with 15 bases between. The V gene's germline CDR1 is SNHLY and CDR2 FYNNEI. The CDR3 is 15 residues long. CDR3: CASSERGGYNSPLHF. CDR3 nucleotide sequence: TGTGCCAGCTCGGAAAGGGGTGGTTATAATTCACCCCTCCACTTT. The entire variable domain, with the rest obtained from reference TRBV2 and TRBJ1-6, is as follows: EPEVTQTPSHQVTQMGQEVILRCVPISNHLYFYWYRQILGQKVEFLVSFYNNEISEKSEIFDDQFSVERPDGSNFTLKIRSTKLEDSAMYFCASSERGGYNSPLHFGNGTRLTVT.

The chain carries TRBV7-2 and TRBJ2-3; 10 bases align to TRBD2. Trimming took 5 bases from V and 5 from J; bases not matched to a gene: 10. The CDR3 has 16 residues. Germline V CDR1 and CDR2: SGHTA, FQGNSA. The CDR3 bases are TGTGCCAGCAGCCAGCAAGCGGGGGGGCTAAGAGATACGCAGTATTTT. It codes for CASSQQAGGLRDTQYF.

About this clone itself: In the same sample, other DNA sequences code for this CDR3. The V and J genes are TRBV6-4 and TRBJ2-3, with 10 bases fitting TRBD2. Germline V gives CDR1 MRHNA, CDR2 SNTAGT. V was pared by 4 bases and J by 3 bases, with 1 base of the junction left unmatched. The CDR3 runs 14 residues. CDR3 sequence (DNA): TGTGCCAGCAGTGCTAGCGGGAGTACAGATACGCAGTATTTT. Its translation is CASSASGSTDTQYF.

V and J are TRBV28 and TRBJ1-2, with 10 bases matching TRBD1. This CDR3 has 15 amino acids. The V gene's germline CDR1 is MDHEN and CDR2 SYDVKM. Trimming took 6 bases from V and 2 from J; bases not matched to a gene: 6. CDR3 residues: CASRGTGARNYGYTF. In DNA form, the CDR3 reads TGTGCCAGCAGGGGGACAGGGGCGAGAAACTATGGCTACACCTTC.

With respect to this clone: This sample also contains other DNA sequences that code for the same CDR3. DNA of the CDR3: TGCGCCAGCAGCTGGGGTGGGCGGGGGCGCACCTACGAGCAGTACTTC. It codes for CASSWGGRGRTYEQYF. This chain uses TRBV5-1 with TRBJ2-7; possible D gene TRBD2, 7 bases. In germline, CDR1 is SGHRS, CDR2 YFSETQ. V was clipped by 3 bases and J by 2 bases, with 18 bases between them. There are 16 residues in the CDR3.

The V gene is TRBV5-1, the J gene TRBJ1-2; TRBD1 matches at 7 bases. V was clipped by 5 bases and J by 4 bases; unmatched bases: 14. CDR3 length: 16 residues. The germline V gene has CDR1 SGHRS and CDR2 YFSETQ. This chain's CDR3 is CASRASFGTAVYGYTF. For the CDR3, the DNA is TGCGCCAGCAGGGCGTCTTTCGGGACAGCAGTCTATGGCTACACCTTC.

The V gene is TRBV29-1, the J gene TRBJ1-1, with a tentative D call TRBD1 (5 bases). Trimming shortened V by 7 bases and J by 6 bases, and 15 bases separated the two germline ends. The V gene's germline CDR1 is SQVTM and CDR2 ANQGSEA. The CDR3 contains 12 residues. The CDR3, as DNA: TGCAGCGCTGGACATGGGACCGCTGAAGCTTTCTTT. Translated: CSAGHGTAEAFF.

For the CDR3, the DNA is TGTGCCAGTACTACGACAGGGGTTGGCACTGAAGCTTTCTTT. Translating it yields CASTTTGVGTEAFF. The chain couples TRBV19 to TRBJ1-1; 8 bases match TRBD1. The CDR3 consists of 14 residues. Unmatched junction bases numbered 8, after V lost 7 bases and J lost 4 bases. Germline CDR1 is LNHDA and CDR2 is SQIVND (reference sequence).

The chain recombines TRBV9 with TRBJ1-6; D not certain. V was pared by 0 bases and J by 7 bases, with 11 bases between. The CDR3 contains 15 residues. Germline values: CDR1 SGDLS, CDR2 YYNGEE. CDR3 nucleotides: TGTGCCAGCAGCGTAGTAGAACGGAGGAATTCACCCCTCCACTTT. It codes for CASSVVERRNSPLHF.

This sequence joins TRBV15 and TRBJ2-7; TRBD1 matches 7 bases. Germline V gene lookup returns CDR1 LNHNV and CDR2 YYDKDF (reference sequence). This CDR3 comprises 18 residues. Trimming took 2 bases from V and 2 from J; bases not matched to a gene: 15. CDR3 DNA sequence: TGTGCCACCAGCAGATTAATCGCAGACAGGGCCCTGACCTACGAGCAGTACTTC. Its protein is CATSRLIADRALTYEQYF.

The V and J genes are TRBV5-6 and TRBJ1-1; the D gene is possibly TRBD1 (6 bases). Deletions cut 1 base from V and 1 base from J, with 14 bases between. Per germline, CDR1 SGHDT and CDR2 YYEEEE. This CDR3 is built from 16 residues. The CDR3 loop reads CASSLLGGPPNTEAFF. CDR3 DNA sequence: TGTGCCAGCAGCTTGCTCGGGGGCCCCCCGAACACTGAAGCTTTCTTT.

The gene calls are TRBV24-1 and TRBJ2-5; 13 bases fit TRBD2. The CDR3 consists of 15 residues. The germline V gene has CDR1 KGHDR and CDR2 SFDVKD. Losses at the gene ends were 6 bases for V and 5 bases for J; bases not matched to a gene: 5. The CDR3 DNA sequence: TGTGCCACCAGTCGACTAGCGGGAGGCGGGGAGACCCAGTACTTC. It codes for CATSRLAGGGETQYF.

V is TRBV6-5 and J is TRBJ2-3; the D gene is possibly TRBD2 (5 bases). CDR1 MNHEY and CDR2 SVGAGI come from the germline V gene. V was shortened by 0 bases and J by 4 bases, with 8 bases between the two germline ends. This CDR3 has 14 amino acids. CDR3 in DNA: TGTGCCAGCAGTTACTCATCGGGGTCAGATACGCAGTATTTT. Translated, it gives CASSYSSGSDTQYF.

The CDR3 coding sequence is TGTGCCAGCAGTTTCTATCGACAGGGCACTGAAGCTTTCTTT. Residues: CASSFYRQGTEAFF. The chain employs TRBV27 and TRBJ1-1, with 7 bases fitting TRBD1. CDR1 and CDR2 (germline): MNHEY, SMNVEV (reference sequence). Trimming removed 3 bases from V and 4 bases from J; junction bases left unmatched: 5. The CDR3 consists of 14 residues.

The CDR3 sequence is CASSLEGGNVLTF. Here the CDR3 DNA reads TGTGCCAGCAGCTTGGAAGGGGGGAACGTCCTGACTTTC. The genes are TRBV5-4 and TRBJ2-6; D possibly uses TRBD1 or TRBD2 (6 bases each). Germline V gene lookup returns CDR1 SGHNT and CDR2 YYREEE (reference sequence). Between the trimmed V and J ends, which lost 0 bases and 10 bases, there was a span of 8 bases. There are 13 residues in the CDR3.

The chain joins TRBV3-1 (or the pseudogene TRBV3-2) to TRBJ2-3, with 9 positions matching TRBD2. The germline V gene has CDR1 LGHDT and CDR2 YNNKEL (reference sequence). Trimming cost V 0 bases and J 3 bases; bases outside gene matches: 4. CDR3 length equals 16 residues. CDR3 DNA sequence: TGTGCCAGCAGCCAAGAACTAGCGGGCGAAACAGATACGCAGTATTTT. Its protein product is CASSQELAGETDTQYF.

The chain joins TRBV29-1 to TRBJ2-5, with D perhaps matching TRBD1 (6 bases). Trimming removed 7 bases at V and 1 base at J, with 16 bases between. The germline CDR1 and CDR2 sequences are SQVTM and ANQGSEA. This CDR3 is 14 amino acids long. The CDR3 sequence is CSAEGWDIQETQYF. In DNA, the CDR3 is TGCAGCGCCGAGGGATGGGACATCCAAGAGACCCAGTACTTC.

This chain joins TRBV2 and TRBJ2-3; 8 bases map to TRBD2. The germline V gene encodes CDR1 SNHLY and CDR2 FYNNEI. The ends lost 7 bases at V and 5 bases at J; junction bases unmatched: 8. The CDR3 spans 14 residues. CDR3 sequence (DNA): TGTGCCAGCACCGGGGGGCGGGGGGTAGATACGCAGTATTTT. Protein sequence: CASTGGRGVDTQYF.

This clone was seen just once. V gene TRBV3-1 (or the pseudogene TRBV3-2) combines with J gene TRBJ1-1, with D tentatively TRBD1 (6 bases). Germline V gene lookup returns CDR1 LGHDT and CDR2 YNNKEL (reference sequence). V lost 4 bases and J lost 1, with 16 bases in between. The CDR3 contains 16 residues. DNA of the CDR3: TGTGCCAGCAGCCTAACTGGGGGCGGGAGGAACACTGAAGCTTTCTTT. This encodes CASSLTGGGRNTEAFF.

CDR3 residues: CASSTPGQGWTNEKLFF. The CDR3, as DNA: TGTGCCAGCAGTACCCCGGGACAGGGGTGGACTAATGAAAAACTGTTTTTT. The gene calls are TRBV28 and TRBJ1-4; 10 bases map to TRBD1. Trimming removed 5 bases from V and 2 bases from J; junction bases left unmatched: 8. This CDR3 comprises 17 residues. Germline values: CDR1 MDHEN, CDR2 SYDVKM.

The V gene is TRBV18, the J gene TRBJ2-1, with 13 bases identical to TRBD2. The CDR3 runs to 15 residues. Germline values: CDR1 KGHSH, CDR2 LQKENI. V lost 5 bases and J lost 7; bases outside the gene matches: 5. CDR3 residues: CASSTSGGALNEQFF. The CDR3 DNA reads TGTGCCAGCTCAACTAGCGGGGGGGCTTTGAATGAGCAGTTCTTC.

This chain uses TRBV9 with TRBJ1-1; no firm D call. Germline-derived CDR1 and CDR2 are SGDLS and YYNGEE. V was pared by 0 bases and J by 5 bases, with 17 bases between. The CDR3 contains 16 residues. CDR3 in amino acids: CASSVAFTGIGTEAFF. In DNA, the CDR3 is TGTGCCAGCAGCGTAGCTTTTACGGGGATAGGGACTGAAGCTTTCTTT.

The chain is built from TRBV27 and TRBJ2-7, with D perhaps matching TRBD1 (7 bases). V gave up 6 bases and J gave up 7 bases, with 13 bases separating them. The length of the CDR3 is 12 residues. Germline V gene data show CDR1 as MNHEY and CDR2 as SMNVEV (reference sequence). CDR3 sequence: CASSRQGGEQYF. The CDR3 DNA reads TGTGCCAGCAGCAGACAGGGAGGTGAGCAGTACTTC.

This clone was seen only once. J is TRBJ2-5 and V is TRBV12-3 or TRBV12-4, with D possibly TRBD1 on 6 matching bases. The V and J ends lost 2 bases and 3 bases respectively, with 7 bases between them. The CDR3 sequence is 13 residues long. The CDR3 DNA is TGTGCCAGCAGTTTAAGGACAGAAGAGACCCAGTACTTC. Its translation: CASSLRTEETQYF.

This clone has just a few counts. This chain connects TRBV27 to TRBJ1-5; weak D call: TRBD1 (5 bases). This CDR3 region has 15 residues. Germline V CDR1 and CDR2: MNHEY, SMNVEV (reference sequence). Deletions cut 3 bases from V and 7 bases from J, with 16 bases between. CDR3 in DNA: TGTGCCAGCAGTTTGGTAGGGCAGACAGAACAGCCCCAGCATTTT. It is translated as CASSLVGQTEQPQHF.